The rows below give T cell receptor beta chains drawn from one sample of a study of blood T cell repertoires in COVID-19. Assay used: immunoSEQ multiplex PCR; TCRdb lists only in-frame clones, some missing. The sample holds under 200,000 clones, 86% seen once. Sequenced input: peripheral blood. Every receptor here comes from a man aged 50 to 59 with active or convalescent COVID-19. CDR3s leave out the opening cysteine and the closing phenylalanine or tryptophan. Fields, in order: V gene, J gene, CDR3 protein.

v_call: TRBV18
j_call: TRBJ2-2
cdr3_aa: ASSPQIHSNTGELF

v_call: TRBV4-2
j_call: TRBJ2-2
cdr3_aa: ASSQTGPGELF

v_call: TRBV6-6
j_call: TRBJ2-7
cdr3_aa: ASSTWTSGAYEQY

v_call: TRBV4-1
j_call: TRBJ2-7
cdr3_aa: ASSQVGGTSGNEQY

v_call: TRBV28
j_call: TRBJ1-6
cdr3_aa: ASSPPGQGNSPLH

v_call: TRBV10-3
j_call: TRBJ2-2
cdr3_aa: AIGKRGNTGELF

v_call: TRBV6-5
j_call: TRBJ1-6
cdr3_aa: ASTSRNNSPLH

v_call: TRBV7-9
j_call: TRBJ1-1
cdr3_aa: ASSLVAGRGTEAF

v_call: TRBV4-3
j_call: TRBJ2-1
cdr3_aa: ASSQDWTIPNPNEQF

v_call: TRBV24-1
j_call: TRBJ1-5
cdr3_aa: ATTHKSQQESNQPQH

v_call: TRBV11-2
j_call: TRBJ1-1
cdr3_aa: ASSLTSVGTNTEAF

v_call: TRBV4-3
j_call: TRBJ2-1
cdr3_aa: ASSLTSGRYNEQF

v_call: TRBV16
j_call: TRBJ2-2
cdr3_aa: ASSLVSGRTGELF

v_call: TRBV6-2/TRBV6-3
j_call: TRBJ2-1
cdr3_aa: ASSGQLHGQF

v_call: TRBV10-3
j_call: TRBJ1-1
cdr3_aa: AISAEGANTEAF

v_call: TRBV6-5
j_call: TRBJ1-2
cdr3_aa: ASSLDRRYFYGYT

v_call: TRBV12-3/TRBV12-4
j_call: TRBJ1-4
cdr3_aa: ASSLGSGEKLF

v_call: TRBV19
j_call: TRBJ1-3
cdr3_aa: ASNLQGYSGNTIY

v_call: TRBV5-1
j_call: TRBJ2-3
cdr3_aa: ASSLRRADTQY

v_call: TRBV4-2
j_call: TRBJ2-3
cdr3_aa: ASSQDVASGGGTQY

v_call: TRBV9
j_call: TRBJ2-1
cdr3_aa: ASSVARGLADYNEQF

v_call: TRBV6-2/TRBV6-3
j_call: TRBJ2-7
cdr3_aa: ASSPYGPRAEQY

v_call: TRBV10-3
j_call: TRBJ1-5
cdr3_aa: AIKGHSNQPQH

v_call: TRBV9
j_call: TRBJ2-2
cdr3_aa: ASSVGLAGGTGELF

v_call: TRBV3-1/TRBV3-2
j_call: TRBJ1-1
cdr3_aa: ASSQDLPQNTEAF

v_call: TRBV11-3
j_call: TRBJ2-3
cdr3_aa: ASSRMGFSTDTQY

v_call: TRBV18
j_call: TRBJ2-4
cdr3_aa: ASSLDPGDIQY

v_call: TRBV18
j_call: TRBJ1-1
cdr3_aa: ASSPFTAQGGMNTEAF

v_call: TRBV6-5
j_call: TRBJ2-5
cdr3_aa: ASTLSGGGETQY

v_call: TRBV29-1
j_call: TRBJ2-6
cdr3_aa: SVDTGASGANVLT

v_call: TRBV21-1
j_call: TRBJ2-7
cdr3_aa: ASIQPWRTETYEQY

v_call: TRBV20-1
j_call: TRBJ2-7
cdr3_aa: SARVVAEQY

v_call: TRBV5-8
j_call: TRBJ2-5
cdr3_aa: ASSGGLAGEAQY

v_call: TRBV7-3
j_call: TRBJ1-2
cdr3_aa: ASSTRTGDGYT

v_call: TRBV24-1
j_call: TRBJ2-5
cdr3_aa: ATSDSSGGLETQY

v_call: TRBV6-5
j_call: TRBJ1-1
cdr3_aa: ASSTQGNTEAF

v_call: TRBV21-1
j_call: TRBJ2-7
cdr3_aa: ASSKQSRTYEQY

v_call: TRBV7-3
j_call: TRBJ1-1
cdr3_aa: ASRRSGRLNTEAF

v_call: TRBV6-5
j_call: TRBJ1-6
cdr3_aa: ASSYSTGDVNSPLH

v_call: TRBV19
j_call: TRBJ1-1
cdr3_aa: ASSIAGTGTLNTEAF

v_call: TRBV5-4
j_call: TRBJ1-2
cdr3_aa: ASSRDRDYGYT

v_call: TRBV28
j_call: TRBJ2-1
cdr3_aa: ASRNPGTSGRNEQF

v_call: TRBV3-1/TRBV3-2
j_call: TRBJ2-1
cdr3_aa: ASSQGSASGRGAYNEQF

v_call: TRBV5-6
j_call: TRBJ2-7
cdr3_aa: ASSPPPTHVGYEQY

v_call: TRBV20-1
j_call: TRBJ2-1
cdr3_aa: SALYNEQF

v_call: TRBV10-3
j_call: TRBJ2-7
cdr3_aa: AITGHTLHEQY

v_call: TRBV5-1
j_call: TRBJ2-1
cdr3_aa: ARGLVSYNEQF

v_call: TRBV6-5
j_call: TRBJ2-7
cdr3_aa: ASSRSGTGFREQY

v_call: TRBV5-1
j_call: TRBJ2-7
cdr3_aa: ASNPGLSYEQY

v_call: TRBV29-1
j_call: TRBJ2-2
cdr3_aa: SVTGGGNTGELF

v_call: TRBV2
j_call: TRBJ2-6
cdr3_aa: ASWRESGANVLT

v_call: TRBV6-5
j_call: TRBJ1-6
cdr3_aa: ASSSGTDNSPLH